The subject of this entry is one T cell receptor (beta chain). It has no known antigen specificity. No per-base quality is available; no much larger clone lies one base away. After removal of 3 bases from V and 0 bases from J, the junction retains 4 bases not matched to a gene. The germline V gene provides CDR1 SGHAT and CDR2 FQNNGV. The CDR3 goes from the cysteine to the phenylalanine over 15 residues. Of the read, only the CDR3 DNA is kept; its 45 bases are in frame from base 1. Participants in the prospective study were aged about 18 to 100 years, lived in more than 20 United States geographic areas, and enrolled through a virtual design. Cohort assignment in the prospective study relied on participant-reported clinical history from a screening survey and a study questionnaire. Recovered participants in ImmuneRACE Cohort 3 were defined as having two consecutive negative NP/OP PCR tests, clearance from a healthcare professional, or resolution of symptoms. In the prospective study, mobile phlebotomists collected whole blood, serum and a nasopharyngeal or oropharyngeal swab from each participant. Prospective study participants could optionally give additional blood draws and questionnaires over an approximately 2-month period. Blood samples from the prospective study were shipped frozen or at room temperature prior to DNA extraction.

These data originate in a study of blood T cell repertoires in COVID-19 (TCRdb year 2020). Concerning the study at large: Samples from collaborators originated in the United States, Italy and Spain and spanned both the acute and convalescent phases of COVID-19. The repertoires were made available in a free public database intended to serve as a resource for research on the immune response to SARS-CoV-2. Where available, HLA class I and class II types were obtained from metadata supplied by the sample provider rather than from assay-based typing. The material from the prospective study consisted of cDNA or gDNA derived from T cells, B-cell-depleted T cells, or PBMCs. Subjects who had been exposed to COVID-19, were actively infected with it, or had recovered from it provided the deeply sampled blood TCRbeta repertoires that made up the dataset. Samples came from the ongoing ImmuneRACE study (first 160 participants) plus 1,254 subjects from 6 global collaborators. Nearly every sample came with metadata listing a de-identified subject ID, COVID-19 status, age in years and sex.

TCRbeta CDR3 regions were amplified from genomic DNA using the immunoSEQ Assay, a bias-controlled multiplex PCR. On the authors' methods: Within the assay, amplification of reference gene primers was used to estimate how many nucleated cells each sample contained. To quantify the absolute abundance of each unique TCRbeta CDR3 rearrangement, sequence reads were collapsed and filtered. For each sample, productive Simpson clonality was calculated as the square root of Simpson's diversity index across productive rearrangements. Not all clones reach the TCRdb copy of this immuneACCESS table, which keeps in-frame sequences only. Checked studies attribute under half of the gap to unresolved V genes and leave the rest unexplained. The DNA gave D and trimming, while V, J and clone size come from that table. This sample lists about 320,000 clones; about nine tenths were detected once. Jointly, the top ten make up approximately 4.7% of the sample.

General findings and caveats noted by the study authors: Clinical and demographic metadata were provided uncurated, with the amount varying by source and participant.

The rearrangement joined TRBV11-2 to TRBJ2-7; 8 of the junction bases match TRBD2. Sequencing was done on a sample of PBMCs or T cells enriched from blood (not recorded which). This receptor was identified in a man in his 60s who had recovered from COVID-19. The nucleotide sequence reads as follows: TGTGCCAGCAGCTTTGTTAGCGGGACCTCCTACGAGCAGTACTTC. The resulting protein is CASSFVSGTSYEQYF.